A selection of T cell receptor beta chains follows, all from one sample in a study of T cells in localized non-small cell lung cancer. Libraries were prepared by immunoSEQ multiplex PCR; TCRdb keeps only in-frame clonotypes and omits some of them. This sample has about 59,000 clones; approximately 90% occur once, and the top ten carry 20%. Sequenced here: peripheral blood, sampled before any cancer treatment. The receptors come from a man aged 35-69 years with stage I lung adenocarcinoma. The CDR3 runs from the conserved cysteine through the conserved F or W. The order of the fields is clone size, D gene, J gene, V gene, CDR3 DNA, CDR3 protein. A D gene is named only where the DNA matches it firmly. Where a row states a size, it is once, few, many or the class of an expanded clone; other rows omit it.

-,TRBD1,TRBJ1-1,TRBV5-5,TGTGCCAGCAGCTTGACCTGGACAGGGGGCCATATGAACACTGAAGCTTTCTTT,CASSLTWTGGHMNTEAFF
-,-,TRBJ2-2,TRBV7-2,TGTGCCAGCAGCTTAGGGCTAGCTATCACCGGGGAGCTGTTTTTT,CASSLGLAITGELFF
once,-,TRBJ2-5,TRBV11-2,TGTGCCAGCAGCAAATCCCCCACGGTTAGCAGGGAGACCCAGTACTTC,CASSKSPTVSRETQYF
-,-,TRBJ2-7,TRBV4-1,TGCGCCAGCAGCCAAGAGTGGTTAGCAGGGAACTACGAGCAGTACTTC,CASSQEWLAGNYEQYF
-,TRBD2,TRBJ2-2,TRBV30,TGTGCCCATCTACCGGGACTAGCGGGAGGGCCCGGCACCGGGGAGCTGTTTTTT,CAHLPGLAGGPGTGELFF
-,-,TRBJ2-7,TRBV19,TGTGCCAGTAGTACGACAAATTCCTACGAGCAGTACTTC,CASSTTNSYEQYF
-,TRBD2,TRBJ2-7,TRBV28,TGTGCCAGCAGCGGGACTAGCGGCTCCTACGAGCAGTACTTC,CASSGTSGSYEQYF
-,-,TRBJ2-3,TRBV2,TGTGCCAGCAGTGGGGTCAGCACAGATACGCAGTATTTT,CASSGVSTDTQYF
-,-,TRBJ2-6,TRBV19,TGTGCCAGTAGTATAGGCGACTCTGGGGCCAACGTCCTGACTTTC,CASSIGDSGANVLTF
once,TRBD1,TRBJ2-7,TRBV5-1,TGCGCCAGCAGCTCGGGACAGGGATCATGGATCCACGAGCAGTACTTC,CASSSGQGSWIHEQYF
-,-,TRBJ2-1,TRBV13,TGTGCCAGCAGCTTAGTGTCGCAGGGCACCGGCAATGAGCAGTTCTTC,CASSLVSQGTGNEQFF
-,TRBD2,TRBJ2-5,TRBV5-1,TGCGCCAGCAGCTCTGGGCTAGCGGGAGCAGAGACCCAGTACTTC,CASSSGLAGAETQYF
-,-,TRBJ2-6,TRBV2,TGTGCCAGCAGTGAAAAGCACTCTGGGGCCAACGTCCTGACTTTC,CASSEKHSGANVLTF
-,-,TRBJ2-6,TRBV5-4,TGTGCCAGCAGCTTAGGAGGGGGTGGGGCCAACGTCCTGACTTTC,CASSLGGGGANVLTF
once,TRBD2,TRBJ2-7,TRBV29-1,TGCAGCGTTGGGGGGTCGAGCGGGAGGGCCGTCGACGAGCAGTACTTC,CSVGGSSGRAVDEQYF
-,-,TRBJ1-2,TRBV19,TGTGCCAGTAGTCCCGGGTTGGGGAATGGCTACACCTTC,CASSPGLGNGYTF
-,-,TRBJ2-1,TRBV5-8,TGTGCCAGCAGCTTGTACGGGGGTGGTGAGCAGTTCTTC,CASSLYGGGEQFF
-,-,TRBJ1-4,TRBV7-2,TGTGCCAGCAGCAACCGGGCGACGGAAAAACTGTTTTTT,CASSNRATEKLFF
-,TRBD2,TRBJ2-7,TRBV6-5,TGTGCCAGCAGACCCCCAGCGGGAGCAGGGGAGCAGTACTTC,CASRPPAGAGEQYF
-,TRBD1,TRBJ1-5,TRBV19,TGTGCCAGTAAGGGGGACAGCTCTTATAGCAATCAGCCCCAGCATTTT,CASKGDSSYSNQPQHF
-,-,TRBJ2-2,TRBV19,TGTGCCAGTAGCGGGGCGGGGACCACCGGGGAGCTGTTTTTT,CASSGAGTTGELFF
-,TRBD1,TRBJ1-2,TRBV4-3,TGCGCCAGCAGCCCGGGACAGAACTATGGCTACACCTTC,CASSPGQNYGYTF
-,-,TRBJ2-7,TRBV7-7,TGTGCTAGCAGCTTAGGGGACGCCTACGAGCAGTACTTC,CASSLGDAYEQYF
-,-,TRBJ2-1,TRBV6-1,TGTGCCAGCAGTGAATTCACGGGGGCTTGGAATGAGCAGTTCTTC,CASSEFTGAWNEQFF
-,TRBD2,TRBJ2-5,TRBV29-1,TGCAGCGTTGAAGGGTGGAGCGTAGCGGGAGACGCTCAAGAGACCCAGTACTTC,CSVEGWSVAGDAQETQYF
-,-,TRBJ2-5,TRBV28,TGTGCCAGCAGATCTCCCGGGGGGCGTGAGACCCAGTACTTC,CASRSPGGRETQYF
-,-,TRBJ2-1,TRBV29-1,TGCAGCGTTGTAGGGCCCCCTTCCTACAATGAGCAGTTCTTC,CSVVGPPSYNEQFF
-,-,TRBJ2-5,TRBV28,TGTGCCAGCAGCCTCCAGAGTCAAGAGACCCAGTACTTC,CASSLQSQETQYF